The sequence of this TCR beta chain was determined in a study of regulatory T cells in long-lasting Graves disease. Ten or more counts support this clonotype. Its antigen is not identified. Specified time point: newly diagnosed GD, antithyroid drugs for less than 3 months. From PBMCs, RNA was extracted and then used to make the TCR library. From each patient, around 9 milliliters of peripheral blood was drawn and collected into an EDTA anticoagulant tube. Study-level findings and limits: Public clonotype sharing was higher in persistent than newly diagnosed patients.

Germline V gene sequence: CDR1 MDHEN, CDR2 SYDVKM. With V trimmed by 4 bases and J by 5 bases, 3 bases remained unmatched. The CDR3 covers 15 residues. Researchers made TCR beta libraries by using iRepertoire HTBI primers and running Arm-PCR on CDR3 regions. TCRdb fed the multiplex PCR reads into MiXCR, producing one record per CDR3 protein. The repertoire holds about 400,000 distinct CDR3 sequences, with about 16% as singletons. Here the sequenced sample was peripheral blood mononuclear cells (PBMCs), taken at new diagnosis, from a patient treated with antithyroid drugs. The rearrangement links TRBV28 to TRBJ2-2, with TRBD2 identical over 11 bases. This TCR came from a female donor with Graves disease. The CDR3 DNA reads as TGTGCCAGCAGTTACCGACTAGCGGGAACCGGGGAGCTGTTTTTT. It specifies CASSYRLAGTGELFF.